This TCR beta chain was captured in a study of blood T cell repertoires in COVID-19. Trimming took off 7 bases at V and 7 bases at J, with 13 bases between the two ends. The CDR3 length is 12 residues. This clone turned up a few times. Here immunoSEQ multiplex PCR was the method, and the copy in TCRdb shows in-frame clones only, minus some. The repertoire consists of 150,000 to 200,000 clones, with 84% occurring once and the leading ten covering 3% to 3.5%. Sequencing was performed on PBMCs or T cells enriched from blood (not recorded which). The rearrangement uses TRBV12-3 or TRBV12-4 and TRBJ1-1; a possible D gene is TRBD1 (5 bases). This TCR was recovered from a woman in her 30s who had been exposed to COVID-19. The CDR3 region has the DNA TGTGCCAGCACCTCCGGGGGACTTGAAGCTTTCTTT. Translating gives CASTSGGLEAFF.